This TCR beta chain appears in the sequencing data of a study of blood T cell repertoires in COVID-19. Original processing notes: Reference gene primer amplification in the assay estimated nucleated cell counts. Generated by immunoSEQ multiplex PCR, the TCRdb table keeps only in-frame clones and is missing some. That table is the source of V, J and clone size, and D and trimming were worked out from the DNA. The sample includes over 90,000 clones, about 86% of them seen just once. CDR3 length: 16 residues. Germline trimming cut 7 bases from V and 7 bases from J; bases unmatched to any gene: 11. From germline, CDR1 is LNHDA and CDR2 SQIVND (reference sequence).

Sequencing input: peripheral blood. The receptor's source is a man older than 75 with acute or convalescent COVID-19. The chain employs TRBV19 and TRBJ2-1; 12 bases map to TRBD2. Written as DNA, the CDR3 is TGTGCCAGTACCCCCGGGGCTAGCGGGAGGGGTAATGAGCAGTTCTTC. Protein: CASTPGASGRGNEQFF.